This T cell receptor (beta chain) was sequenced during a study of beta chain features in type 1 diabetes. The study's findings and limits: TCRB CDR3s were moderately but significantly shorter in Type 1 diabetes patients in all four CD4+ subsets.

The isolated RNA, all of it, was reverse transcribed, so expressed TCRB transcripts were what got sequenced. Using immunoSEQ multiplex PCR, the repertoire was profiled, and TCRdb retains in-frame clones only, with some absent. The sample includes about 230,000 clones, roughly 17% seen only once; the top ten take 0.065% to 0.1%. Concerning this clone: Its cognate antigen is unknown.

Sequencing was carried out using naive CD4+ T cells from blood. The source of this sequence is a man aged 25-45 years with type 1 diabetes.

CDR3 in amino acids: CSVRPGGGYGYTF. CDR3 DNA sequence: TGCAGCGTTAGGCCAGGGGGCGGCTATGGCTACACCTTC. V usage is TRBV29-1 and J usage is TRBJ1-2, with 8 bases that match TRBD1. Unmatched junction bases numbered 6, after V lost 5 bases and J lost 4 bases. This CDR3 has 13 residues. The V gene's germline CDR1 is SQVTM and CDR2 ANQGSEA.